The rows below give T cell receptor beta chains drawn from one sample of a study of CD8+CD57+ T cells in acquired aplastic anemia. TCRdb processed the reads anew with MiXCR; each CDR3 protein has one entry. The table records some 200,000 distinct CDR3 sequences, 50% to 70% of them present only once. Sequencing used sorted CD4+, CD8+, or CD8+CD57+ T cells (not recorded which) from PBMCs. Receptor source: a human donor with aplastic anemia. Each CDR3 is given with its conserved first and last residue. The order of the fields is J gene, D gene, clone size, V gene, CDR3 protein, CDR3 DNA. The D gene is left open where the match is weak. Clone size appears in some rows only: once, few, many, or a class for an expanded clone.

>TRBJ1-3|TRBD1|-|TRBV5-1
CASSRDRNTIYF
TGCGCCAGCAGCCGGGACAGGAACACCATATATTTT
>TRBJ2-1|TRBD2|-|TRBV7-9
CASSSLAGEAAEQFF
TGTGCCAGCAGCTCACTAGCGGGAGAGGCGGCTGAGCAGTTCTTC
>TRBJ1-1|TRBD1|-|TRBV10-3
CAISESGRTGTEAFF
TGTGCCATCAGTGAGTCGGGACGGACAGGCACTGAAGCTTTCTTT
>TRBJ2-7|TRBD1|many|TRBV24-1
CATSPRDRGVGEQYF
TGTGCCACCAGTCCCCGGGACAGGGGAGTGGGCGAGCAGTACTTC
>TRBJ2-2|TRBD1|-|TRBV20-1
CSASGRGLTPGELFF
TGCAGTGCTAGTGGCAGGGGGCTTACCCCCGGGGAGCTGTTTTTT
>TRBJ1-4|TRBD1|-|TRBV6-5
CASSGTGAEKLFF
TGTGCCAGCAGTGGGACAGGGGCTGAAAAACTGTTTTTT
>TRBJ1-1|-|once|TRBV19
CASSSQQGNTEAFF
TGTGCCAGTAGTTCACAACAGGGGAACACTGAAGCTTTCTTT
>TRBJ1-2|-|-|TRBV20-1
CSARLRGGSGYTF
TGCAGTGCTAGATTACGGGGCGGCAGTGGCTACACCTTC
>TRBJ1-2|-|-|TRBV6-6
CASSYSWGDVGYTF
TGTGCCAGCAGTTACTCGTGGGGAGACGTTGGCTACACCTTC
>TRBJ2-1|-|few|TRBV10-2
CASSGGATYNEQFF
TGCGCCAGCAGTGGGGGGGCTACCTACAATGAGCAGTTCTTC
>TRBJ2-5|TRBD2|-|TRBV12-3/TRBV12-4
CASSSTSGSITIRETQYF
TGTGCCAGCAGTTCCACTAGCGGGAGTATAACAATTCGAGAGACCCAGTACTTC
>TRBJ2-1|-|many|TRBV6-1
CASSDNEQFF
TGTGCCAGCAGTGACAATGAGCAGTTCTTC
>TRBJ1-6|-|many|TRBV7-9
CASSHDSSYNSPLHF
TGTGCCAGCAGCCATGACAGCTCCTATAATTCACCCCTCCACTTT
>TRBJ1-6|TRBD1|-|TRBV9
CASSVGTGYNSPLHF
TGTGCCAGCAGCGTAGGGACAGGTTATAATTCACCCCTCCACTTT
>TRBJ1-5|TRBD1|many|TRBV4-1
CASSQETGSWSQHF
TGCGCCAGCAGCCAAGAGACAGGGAGTTGGTCCCAGCATTTT
>TRBJ1-3|TRBD1|-|TRBV20-1
CSARRTQGAGNTIYF
TGCAGTGCTAGACGGACACAGGGGGCTGGAAACACCATATATTTT
>TRBJ2-3|-|-|TRBV7-9
CASSIAQGSNTQYF
TGTGCCAGCAGTATAGCGCAGGGTTCAAATACGCAGTATTTT
>TRBJ1-5|-|-|TRBV20-1
CSATMGDQPQHF
TGCAGTGCTACCATGGGCGATCAGCCCCAGCATTTT
>TRBJ2-7|TRBD2|few|TRBV24-1
CATSDLISSGLSPTSYEQYF
TGTGCCACCAGTGACCTTATTAGTAGCGGGTTATCCCCAACCTCCTACGAGCAGTACTTC
>TRBJ2-7|TRBD1|-|TRBV5-5
CASSFRDRGYYEQYF
TGTGCCAGCAGCTTCCGGGACAGGGGATACTACGAGCAGTACTTC
>TRBJ2-2|TRBD1|-|TRBV5-1
CARRTGGALGGCTGELFF
TGCGCCAGAAGGACAGGGGGCGCGTTAGGGGGATGCACCGGGGAGCTGTTTTTT
>TRBJ2-7|TRBD2|-|TRBV20-1
CSARELAGDSYEQYF
TGCAGTGCTAGAGAGCTAGCGGGGGACTCCTACGAGCAGTACTTC
>TRBJ2-1|-|few|TRBV7-6
CASSLWRSSSYNEQFF
TGTGCCAGCAGCTTATGGCGGTCGAGCTCCTACAATGAGCAGTTCTTC
>TRBJ2-7|TRBD1|-|TRBV20-1
CSARDYTRDRLMTSYEQYF
TGCAGTGCTAGAGATTACACTCGGGACAGGTTAATGACCAGCTACGAGCAGTACTTC
>TRBJ2-7|-|-|TRBV10-3
CAIGGGTDSYEQYF
TGTGCCATCGGGGGGGGGACAGACTCCTACGAGCAGTACTTC
>TRBJ2-7|TRBD2|few|TRBV9
CASSVSPTTSGEQYF
TGTGCCAGCAGCGTAAGCCCCACGACTAGCGGGGAGCAGTACTTC
>TRBJ2-7|TRBD1|few|TRBV19
CASSDRGYEQYF
TGTGCCAGCTCGGACAGGGGCTACGAGCAGTACTTC
>TRBJ2-7|-|many|TRBV11-2
CASSYRFSGNYEQYF
TGTGCCAGCAGCTACAGATTTTCGGGAAACTACGAGCAGTACTTC
>TRBJ1-5|-|-|TRBV7-3
CASSSSGNQPQHF
TGTGCCAGCAGCTCATCAGGGAATCAGCCCCAGCATTTT
>TRBJ2-3|-|-|TRBV24-1
CATSDPRGVPRSTDTQYF
TGTGCCACCAGTGACCCACGGGGCGTCCCGCGTAGCACAGATACGCAGTATTTT
>TRBJ2-3|-|-|TRBV2
CASLRESTDTQYF
TGTGCCAGCTTGAGGGAGAGCACAGATACGCAGTATTTT
>TRBJ1-2|-|-|TRBV7-2
CASSLRRSYTF
TGTGCCAGCAGCTTACGACGGAGCTACACCTTC
>TRBJ2-1|-|-|TRBV24-1
CATSDFREQGYNEQFF
TGTGCCACCAGTGATTTTCGGGAACAGGGCTACAATGAGCAGTTCTTC
>TRBJ2-7|TRBD1|once|TRBV20-1
CSAREDLGDRAYEQYF
TGCAGTGCTAGAGAGGACTTGGGGGACAGGGCCTACGAGCAGTACTTC
>TRBJ2-1|TRBD2|-|TRBV5-5
CASSAGTSSSNEQFF
TGTGCCAGCAGTGCCGGGACTAGCTCCTCCAATGAGCAGTTCTTC
>TRBJ1-6|-|medium-sized|TRBV9
CASGGANSPLHF
TGTGCCAGCGGAGGAGCAAATTCACCCCTCCACTTT
>TRBJ2-7|TRBD1|once|TRBV6-1
CATLGTVSYEQYF
TGTGCCACCTTAGGGACAGTTTCCTACGAGCAGTACTTC
>TRBJ2-7|-|-|TRBV27
CASSLSGQAYEQYF
TGTGCCAGCAGTTTATCGGGACAAGCCTACGAGCAGTACTTC
>TRBJ2-5|-|-|TRBV20-1
CSARDRSRGWETQHF
TGCAGTGCTAGAGATCGGAGTAGGGGATGGGAGACCCAGCACTTC
>TRBJ1-2|-|-|TRBV19
CASSQDTGRGNYGYTF
TGTGCCAGTAGCCAAGACACAGGTCGGGGAAACTATGGCTACACCTTC